This T cell receptor (beta chain) was identified in a study of T cells after yellow fever vaccination. The CDR3 consists of 16 residues. Trimming left V 2 bases short and J 4 bases short, with 18 bases between. CDR1 and CDR2 from the germline V gene are SGHRS and YFSETQ. TCRdb reprocessed the 5' RACE reads with MiXCR, giving one entry per CDR3 protein. Found here are a few hundred thousand distinct CDR3 sequences, less than 9.5% of them singletons; the top ten hold around 17%. Study conclusions and caveats: Of the clonotypes, a small share occurred in both CD4 and CD8 compartments.

A remark on this clonotype: The antigen remains unidentified.

The origin of this receptor is a man aged 18 to 35 who received the YFV17D yellow fever vaccine. Material: PBMCs, obtained roughly 47 days after the first yellow fever vaccination. The chain is built from TRBV5-1 and TRBJ1-2, with D unclear. In nucleotides, the CDR3 is TGCGCCAGCAGCTTTAATTCTGATCACCAGGTCTATGGCTACACCTTC. Translating gives CASSFNSDHQVYGYTF.